Below are 32 T cell receptor beta chains sequenced from a single sample in a study of shared clonotypes between healthy human individuals. Produced via immunoSEQ multiplex PCR; TCRdb's table is partial and in-frame only. The sample consists of 950,000 to 1,100,000 clones, about 75% of them appearing once. The specimen was memory CD4+ T cells sorted from blood. The subset here: CD45RA-negative fraction. Receptor source: a man aged 18 to 35 in good health.

For the CDR3, the DNA is TGTGCCAGCAGCTTAGGGGACAACACCATATATTTT. It specifies CASSLGDNTIYF. V is TRBV11-3 and J is TRBJ1-3; D is perhaps TRBD1 (5 bases). With 1 base removed from V and 7 bases from J, the gap between germline ends came to 5 bases. CDR1 is SGHNT and CDR2 is YENEEA in the germline V gene. The CDR3 runs 12 residues.

This chain connects TRBV4-1 to TRBJ2-3; no reliable D call. V lost 1 base and J 0 bases, leaving 8 bases between the germline ends. The length of the CDR3 is 15 residues. Germline V gene lookup returns CDR1 MGHRA and CDR2 YSYEKL. DNA for the CDR3: TGCGCCAGCAGCCAAGCTCTTCATAGCACAGATACGCAGTATTTT. It encodes CASSQALHSTDTQYF.

This chain joins TRBV20-1 and TRBJ1-3; no definite D call. Per germline, CDR1 DFQATT and CDR2 SNEGSKA (reference sequence). The V end lost 3 bases, the J end lost 10 bases, and 10 bases lay between the germline ends. The length of the CDR3 is 11 residues. Here the CDR3 DNA reads TGCAGTGCTAGTCGTTCCCAAACCATATATTTT. It yields the protein CSASRSQTIYF.

The gene calls are TRBV7-9 and TRBJ1-3; D not certain. V gave up 0 bases and J gave up 1 base, with 7 bases separating them. The CDR3 extends over 15 amino acids. Germline-derived CDR1 and CDR2 are SEHNR and FQNEAQ (reference sequence). The DNA for the CDR3 is TGTGCCAGCAGCTTAGCGGGGTCATCTGGAAACACCATATATTTT. The encoded protein is CASSLAGSSGNTIYF.

This chain links TRBV28 with TRBJ1-1, with a tentative D call TRBD1 (6 bases). The CDR3 loop spans 17 amino acids. V was pared by 1 base and J by 1 base, with 16 bases between. Germline CDR1 MDHEN, CDR2 SYDVKM. In DNA, the CDR3 is TGTGCCAGCAGTTTATCCCGACGGGCCAGGGGGAACACTGAAGCTTTCTTT. Its protein product is CASSLSRRARGNTEAFF.

The rearrangement uses TRBV30 and TRBJ2-7, with 11 bases fitting TRBD1. Losses at the gene ends were 7 bases for V and 3 bases for J; bases not matched to a gene: 11. In germline, CDR1 is GTSNPN, CDR2 SVGIG (reference sequence). The CDR3 is 15 residues long. Here the CDR3 reads CASFLGGTGGYEQYF. The CDR3 nucleotides are TGTGCCTCCTTCCTAGGCGGGACAGGGGGCTACGAGCAGTACTTC.

This clone showed up just once. This rearrangement joins TRBV5-6 to TRBJ2-5, with 8 bases aligning to TRBD2. The J call may be in error: the DNA end matches TRBJ2-7 better. CDR1 SGHDT and CDR2 YYEEEE come from the germline V gene. This CDR3 comprises 15 residues. The chain's CDR3 is CASSLRGGRPYEQYF. In DNA, the CDR3 is TGTGCCAGCAGCTTGCGGGGCGGGAGGCCCTACGAGCAGTACTTC.

The rearrangement uses TRBV6-1 and TRBJ1-5, with a weak D call TRBD1 (5 bases). Germline V gives CDR1 MNHNS, CDR2 SASEGT. V lost 5 bases to trimming and J lost 1 base, with 9 bases between them. The CDR3 totals 14 residues. CDR3 nucleotide sequence: TGTGCCAGCAGTCCCCGGGACAGCAATCAGCCCCAGCATTTT. Its protein product is CASSPRDSNQPQHF.

A remark on this clone: Different DNA sequences within this sample yield the same CDR3. The rearrangement joins TRBV5-1 to TRBJ2-7, with D unclear. Looked up from germline, CDR1 is SGHRS and CDR2 is YFSETQ. The CDR3 loop spans 12 amino acids. Trimming shortened V by 0 bases and J by 6 bases, and 7 bases separated the two germline ends. The CDR3 DNA sequence: TGCGCCAGCAGCTTGGTTGGTCTCGAGCAGTACTTC. Its translation: CASSLVGLEQYF.

For this clone: Other DNA sequences from this sample encode an identical CDR3 as well. V is TRBV9 and J is TRBJ1-1; D ambiguous. The CDR3 contains 13 residues. V lost 0 bases and J lost 4, with 7 bases in between. Germline CDR1 SGDLS, CDR2 YYNGEE. CDR3 sequence: CASSVEGGTEAFF. CDR3 bases: TGTGCCAGCAGCGTAGAAGGAGGCACTGAAGCTTTCTTT.

This clone has only a few counts. The chain carries TRBV28 and TRBJ2-3; 8 bases fit TRBD2. V shed 6 bases and J 4 bases; nucleotides not matched to a gene: 12. Germline values: CDR1 MDHEN, CDR2 SYDVKM. CDR3 size: 16 residues. The DNA of the CDR3 is TGTGCCAGCAGCGCCCCCCTAGCGGGTATCTCAGATACGCAGTATTTT. Amino acid sequence: CASSAPLAGISDTQYF.

The genes are TRBV5-1 and TRBJ1-6; the D is unclear. The V and J ends lost 4 bases and 8 bases respectively, with 19 bases between them. Germline CDR1 and CDR2: SGHRS and YFSETQ. The CDR3 runs to 16 residues. CDR3 region: CASSPQRANNHSPLHF. CDR3 DNA: TGCGCCAGCAGCCCGCAACGGGCTAATAATCATTCACCCCTCCACTTT.

The genes are TRBV7-2 and TRBJ1-3, with D unresolved. Germline values: CDR1 SGHTA, CDR2 FQGNSA. Trimming shortened V by 4 bases and J by 1 base, and 8 bases separated the two germline ends. The CDR3 spans 14 residues. CDR3 residues: CASSSSLSGNTIYF. The CDR3 coding sequence is TGTGCCAGCAGCTCAAGCTTGTCTGGAAACACCATATATTTT.

The chain recombines TRBV7-9 with TRBJ2-2; D might be TRBD2 (5 bases). The CDR3 is made up of 15 amino acids. From germline, CDR1 is SEHNR and CDR2 FQNEAQ (reference sequence). V gave up 3 bases and J gave up 8 bases, with 16 bases separating them. CDR3 in amino acids: CASSFGEPSRGELFF. In DNA form, the CDR3 reads TGTGCCAGCAGCTTCGGGGAGCCCTCCCGGGGGGAGCTGTTTTTT.

Concerning this clone itself: Within the sample, other DNA sequences also encode this same CDR3. V and J are TRBV5-4 and TRBJ2-3; perhaps D is TRBD1 or TRBD2 (5 bases each). Trimming took 0 bases from V and 4 from J, leaving 9 bases between them. The CDR3 is 14 residues long. In germline, CDR1 is SGHNT, CDR2 YYREEE (reference sequence). The CDR3 sequence is CASSLAGLADTQYF. CDR3 coding DNA: TGTGCCAGCAGCTTGGCGGGGCTGGCAGATACGCAGTATTTT.

This clone was counted many times. The rearrangement uses TRBV2 and TRBJ2-7; the D is unclear. Deletions cut 6 bases from V and 2 bases from J, with 8 bases between. The length of the CDR3 is 12 residues. CDR1 and CDR2 from the germline V gene are SNHLY and FYNNEI. The CDR3 protein is CASSGSTYEQYF. The CDR3 DNA reads TGTGCCAGCAGCGGGTCCACCTACGAGCAGTACTTC.

In this sample, this clone turned up a few times. The chain joins TRBV6-1 to TRBJ2-7; 7 bases agree with TRBD2. The ends lost 6 bases at V and 2 bases at J; junction bases unmatched: 7. The V gene's germline CDR1 is MNHNS and CDR2 SASEGT. CDR3 size: 14 residues. The CDR3 DNA follows: TGTGCCAGCAGGGGGGGGGAGGGCCCCTACGAGCAGTACTTC. It translates to CASRGGEGPYEQYF.

The chain carries TRBV7-9 and TRBJ2-7, with D perhaps TRBD1 (5 bases). The germline CDR1 and CDR2 sequences are SEHNR and FQNEAQ (reference sequence). The CDR3 is 14 amino acids. The V and J ends lost 5 bases and 7 bases respectively, with 18 bases between them. The DNA of the CDR3 is TGTGCCAGCAGCCGTCAATCGCAGGGTTTGGAGCAGTACTTC. Protein product: CASSRQSQGLEQYF. The variable domain in full, completed from reference TRBV7-9 and TRBJ2-7, reads DTGVSQNPRHKITKRGQNVTFRCDPISEHNRLYWYRQTLGQGPEFLTYFQNEAQLEKSRLLSDRFSAERPKGSFSTLEIQRTEQGDSAMYLCASSRQSQGLEQYFGPGTRLTVT.

This chain joins TRBV6-1 and TRBJ2-7, with D possibly being TRBD1 (5 bases). CDR3 length: 16 amino acids. Germline V gene lookup returns CDR1 MNHNS and CDR2 SASEGT. The ends were cut back, 1 base at V and 1 base at J, with 14 bases in the middle. CDR3 amino acids: CASSEGPDTRSYEQYF. DNA of the CDR3: TGTGCCAGCAGTGAAGGTCCGGACACGCGATCCTACGAGCAGTACTTC.

The chain uses TRBV28 and TRBJ2-5; D ambiguous. CDR1 MDHEN and CDR2 SYDVKM come from the germline V gene. Trimming removed 1 base at V and 9 bases at J, with 15 bases between. The CDR3 has 14 residues. CDR3 residues: CASSLFVARSAQYF. The CDR3, as DNA: TGTGCCAGCAGTTTATTCGTAGCCCGGAGTGCCCAGTACTTC.

This chain connects TRBV7-8 to TRBJ2-5, with D perhaps TRBD2 (5 bases). CDR1 and CDR2 from the germline V gene are SGHVS and FQNEAQ. This CDR3 comprises 14 residues. Trimming removed 2 bases from V and 4 bases from J, with 11 bases in between. The CDR3 reads CASSLTGWGETQYF. DNA of the CDR3: TGTGCCAGCAGCTTAACGGGGTGGGGAGAGACCCAGTACTTC.

The sample holds one count of this clone. The CDR3, as DNA: TGCGCCAGCAGCAAGGGCCCCGGAACCGGGGAGCTGTTTTTT. Amino acid sequence: CASSKGPGTGELFF. The rearrangement links TRBV5-1 to TRBJ2-2; unclear D gene. Germline V gene data show CDR1 as SGHRS and CDR2 as YFSETQ. The CDR3 spans 14 residues. Trimming removed 4 bases from V and 5 bases from J, with 12 bases in between.

The chain employs TRBV4-3 and TRBJ2-1; D is tentatively TRBD1 or TRBD2 (5 bases each). V lost 2 bases to trimming and J lost 3 bases, with 14 bases between them. Germline V gene lookup returns CDR1 LGHNA and CDR2 YSLEER. This CDR3 has 16 amino acids. CDR3 loop: CASSQFLGTYYNEQFF. As DNA, the CDR3 is TGCGCCAGCAGCCAATTTCTCGGGACCTACTACAATGAGCAGTTCTTC.

This clone was counted between two and nine times. The chain has TRBV5-4 and TRBJ1-2; 8 positions match TRBD1. The CDR3 spans 14 residues. J lost 4 bases, V lost 1 base, and 3 bases had no gene match. The germline gives CDR1 SGHNT, CDR2 YYREEE (reference sequence). CDR3 residues: CASSLPDRAYGYTF. CDR3 coding DNA: TGTGCCAGCAGCTTGCCGGACAGGGCCTATGGCTACACCTTC.

V gene TRBV4-1 combines with J gene TRBJ2-2; 11 positions agree with TRBD2. The V segment lost 1 base and the J segment 4 bases; nucleotides outside the gene matches: 5. The CDR3 extends over 17 amino acids. The germline V gene has CDR1 MGHRA and CDR2 YSYEKL. The CDR3 protein is CASSQGLAGFSTGELFF. The CDR3 DNA sequence: TGCGCCAGCAGCCAAGGACTAGCGGGATTCAGCACCGGGGAGCTGTTTTTT.

This chain joins TRBV5-6 and TRBJ2-5, with 9 nucleotides matching TRBD1. Losses at the gene ends were 2 bases for V and 1 base for J; bases not matched to a gene: 9. CDR3 length: 17 amino acids. Per germline, CDR1 SGHDT and CDR2 YYEEEE. The CDR3 region is CASSFRTGEFRQETQYF. Here the CDR3 DNA reads TGTGCCAGCAGCTTCAGGACAGGGGAGTTTCGCCAAGAGACCCAGTACTTC. The whole variable domain, remainder taken from reference TRBV5-6 and TRBJ2-5, is DAGVTQSPTHLIKTRGQQVTLRCSPKSGHDTVSWYQQALGQGPQFIFQYYEEEERQRGNFPDRFSGHQFPNYSSELNVNALLLGDSALYLCASSFRTGEFRQETQYFGPGTRLLVL.

The chain uses TRBV29-1 and TRBJ1-2; no firm D call. The CDR3 is made up of 9 amino acids. Per germline, CDR1 SQVTM and CDR2 ANQGSEA. With 4 bases removed from V and 8 bases from J, the gap between germline ends came to 5 bases. The DNA of the CDR3 is TGCAGCGTTGGGGAAGGCTACACCTTC. This encodes CSVGEGYTF. Supplemented by reference TRBV29-1 and TRBJ1-2, the full variable domain reads SAVISQKPSRDICQRGTSLTIQCQVDSQVTMMFWYRQQPGQSLTLIATANQGSEATYESGFVIDKFPISRPNLTFSTLTVSNMSPEDSSIYLCSVGEGYTFGSGTRLTVV.

V usage is TRBV4-3 and J usage is TRBJ2-1; D unresolved. This CDR3 region has 13 residues. CDR1 is LGHNA, CDR2 YSLEER, per germline. V dropped 2 bases and J dropped 7 bases, with 9 bases sitting between them. The CDR3 here is CASSQSIVNEQFF. The CDR3 nucleotides read TGCGCCAGCAGCCAATCGATAGTTAATGAGCAGTTCTTC.

This chain uses TRBV10-3 with TRBJ2-7, with TRBD1 matching 9 bases. V lost 6 bases, J lost 5 bases, and 11 bases stayed unmatched. Germline loops: CDR1 ENHRY, CDR2 SYGVKD. The CDR3 loop spans 15 amino acids. In nucleotides, the CDR3 is TGTGCCATCAGAGAACCGACAGGGGGTAAGAACGAGCAGTACTTC. As protein: CAIREPTGGKNEQYF.

The chain couples TRBV30 to TRBJ2-5; 7 positions match TRBD2. The CDR3 is made up of 11 amino acids. Trimming cost V 8 bases and J 0 bases; bases outside gene matches: 0. Germline V gene data show CDR1 as GTSNPN and CDR2 as SVGIG (reference sequence). The CDR3 nucleotides are TGTGCCCTAGCGGACCAAGAGACCCAGTACTTC. Protein sequence: CALADQETQYF. Filled out from reference TRBV30 and TRBJ2-5, the complete variable domain reads SQTIHQWPATLVQPVGSPLSLECTVEGTSNPNLYWYRQAAGRGLQLLFYSVGIGQISSEVPQNLSASRPQDRQFILSSKKLLLSDSGFYLCALADQETQYFGPGTRLLVL.

The chain links TRBV10-3 to TRBJ2-7; D gene ambiguous. The V and J ends lost 4 bases and 7 bases respectively, with 8 bases between them. In germline, CDR1 is ENHRY, CDR2 SYGVKD. CDR3 length: 11 amino acids. CDR3 sequence: CAISGSWEQYF. The CDR3 DNA sequence: TGTGCCATCAGTGGGTCCTGGGAGCAGTACTTC.

This chain connects TRBV5-8 to TRBJ2-4; the D gene is possibly TRBD1 (6 bases). CDR3 length: 14 residues. CDR1 is SGHTS and CDR2 is YDEGEE in the germline V gene. V shed 0 bases and J shed 3 bases, with 7 bases lying between them. The CDR3 DNA sequence: TGTGCCAGCAGCTTGGCAGGGGTCAAAAACATTCAGTACTTC. Its protein product is CASSLAGVKNIQYF.